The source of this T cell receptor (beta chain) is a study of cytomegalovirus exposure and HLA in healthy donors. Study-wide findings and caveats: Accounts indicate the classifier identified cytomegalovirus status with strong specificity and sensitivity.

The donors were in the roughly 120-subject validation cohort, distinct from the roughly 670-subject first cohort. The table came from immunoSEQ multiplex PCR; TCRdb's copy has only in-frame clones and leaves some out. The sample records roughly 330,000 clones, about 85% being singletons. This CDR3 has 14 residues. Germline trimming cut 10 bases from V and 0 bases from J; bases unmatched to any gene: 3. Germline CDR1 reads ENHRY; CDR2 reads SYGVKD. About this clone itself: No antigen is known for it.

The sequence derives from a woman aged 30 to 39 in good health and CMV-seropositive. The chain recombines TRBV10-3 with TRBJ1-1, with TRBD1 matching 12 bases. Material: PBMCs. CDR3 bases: TGTGCCACCAGGGACAGGGGGCTGAACACTGAAGCTTTCTTT. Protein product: CATRDRGLNTEAFF.